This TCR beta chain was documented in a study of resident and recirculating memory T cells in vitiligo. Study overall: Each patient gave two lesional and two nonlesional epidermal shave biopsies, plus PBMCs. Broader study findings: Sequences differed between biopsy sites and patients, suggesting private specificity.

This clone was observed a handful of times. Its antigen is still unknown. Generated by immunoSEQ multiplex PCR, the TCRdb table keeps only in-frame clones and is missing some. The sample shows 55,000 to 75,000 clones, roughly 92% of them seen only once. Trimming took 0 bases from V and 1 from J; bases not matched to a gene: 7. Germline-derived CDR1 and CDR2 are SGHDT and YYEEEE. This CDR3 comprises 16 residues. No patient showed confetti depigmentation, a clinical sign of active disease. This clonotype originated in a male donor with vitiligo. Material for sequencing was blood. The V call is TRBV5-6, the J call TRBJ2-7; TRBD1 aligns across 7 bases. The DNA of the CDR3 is TGTGCCAGCAGCTTGGCCACCGGGACAGAGTCCTACGAGCAGTACTTC. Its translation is CASSLATGTESYEQYF. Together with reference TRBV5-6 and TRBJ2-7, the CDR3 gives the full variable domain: DAGVTQSPTHLIKTRGQQVTLRCSPKSGHDTVSWYQQALGQGPQFIFQYYEEEERQRGNFPDRFSGHQFPNYSSELNVNALLLGDSALYLCASSLATGTESYEQYFGPGTRLTVT.